This T cell receptor beta chain originates from a study of blood T cell repertoires in COVID-19. From germline, CDR1 is MDHEN and CDR2 SYDVKM. The V gene end was trimmed by 7 bases and the J gene end by 2 bases; junction bases not matched to a gene: 7. The CDR3 is 14 residues long. Measured with immunoSEQ multiplex PCR; TCRdb has only the in-frame clones, and not every one. Of 250,000 to 350,000 clones listed, about 88% are singletons. This chain uses TRBV28 with TRBJ1-1, with 7 nucleotides matching TRBD1. The source is a woman aged 55-70 years with acute or convalescent COVID-19. Sequenced: peripheral blood. The CDR3 DNA sequence: TGTGCCAGCACCCTAAGAGGGGGCAACACTGAAGCTTTCTTT. Encoded protein: CASTLRGGNTEAFF. Using reference TRBV28 and TRBJ1-1 for the parts outside the CDR3, the full variable domain is DVKVTQSSRYLVKRTGEKVFLECVQDMDHENMFWYRQDPGLGLRLIYFSYDVKMKEKGDIPEGYSVSREKKERFSLILESASTNQTSMYLCASTLRGGNTEAFFGQGTRLTVV.